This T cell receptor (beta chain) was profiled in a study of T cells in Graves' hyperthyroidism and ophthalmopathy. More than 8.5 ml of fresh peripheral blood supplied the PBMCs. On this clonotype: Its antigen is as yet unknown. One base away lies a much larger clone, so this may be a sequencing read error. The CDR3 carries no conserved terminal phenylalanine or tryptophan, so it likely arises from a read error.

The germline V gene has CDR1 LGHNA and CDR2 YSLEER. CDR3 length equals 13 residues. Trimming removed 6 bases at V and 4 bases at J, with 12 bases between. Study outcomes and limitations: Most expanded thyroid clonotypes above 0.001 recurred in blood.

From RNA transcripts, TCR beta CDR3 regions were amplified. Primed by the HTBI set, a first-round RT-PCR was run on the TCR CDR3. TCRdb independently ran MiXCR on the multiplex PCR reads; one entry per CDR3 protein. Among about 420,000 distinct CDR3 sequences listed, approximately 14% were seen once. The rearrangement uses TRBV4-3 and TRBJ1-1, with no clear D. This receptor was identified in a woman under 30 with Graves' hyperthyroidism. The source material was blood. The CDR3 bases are TGCGCCAGCAGGGGGTTGGCGGGCACTGAAGCTTTCCTT. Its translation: CASRGLAGTEAFL.